The T cell receptor beta chain under discussion was sequenced for a study of shared clonotypes between healthy human individuals. Study details: CD4 naive and CD4 memory each took three plates per donor, while CD8 naive took two and CD8 memory one. Whole-study findings and limits: Compared with clonotypes that all four donors shared, non-shared clonotypes had lower generation probabilities. In a handful of donors, around 5.5% of naive CD4 clonotypes appeared in common.

This clone was seen only once. Its antigen is not known. This CDR3 region has 15 residues. In germline, CDR1 is ENHRY, CDR2 SYGVKD. Germline trimming cut 5 bases from V and 5 bases from J; bases unmatched to any gene: 10. Clones were sequenced by immunoSEQ multiplex PCR, and TCRdb holds only the in-frame ones, with some missing. The table includes approximately 2.1 million clones, about 92% detected once. Donation came from healthy HIV-negative adults that had no recent acute infections or vaccinations. V and J are TRBV10-3 and TRBJ2-3, with 7 bases aligning to TRBD1. This receptor was identified in a young man in good health. Some clones in this sample may be carry-over from other donors' samples. Sequencing was carried out using naive CD4+ T cells from PBMCs. As for subset: CD45RA+ positively selected. The CDR3 DNA reads as TGTGCCATCAGTTTTAACACAGGGGTGCAAGATACGCAGTATTTT. It is translated as CAISFNTGVQDTQYF.